Listed here are 23 T cell receptor beta chains from one sample, sequenced in a study of blood T cell repertoires in COVID-19. TCRdb's copy holds only in-frame clones and misses some; the assay was immunoSEQ multiplex PCR. The table lists fewer than 200,000 clones, roughly 80% of them singletons. Sequencing used peripheral blood. Receptors were obtained from a man in his fifties or sixties with acute or convalescent COVID-19.

This clone was observed a single time. The V and J genes are TRBV12-3 or TRBV12-4 and TRBJ1-1; D is unclear. The V end lost 2 bases, the J end lost 11 bases, and 15 bases lay between the germline ends. The CDR3 sequence is 13 residues long. The CDR3 region is CASSLNRGWTAFF. The CDR3 DNA sequence: TGTGCCAGCAGTTTAAATCGGGGTTGGACGGCTTTCTTT.

V is TRBV7-8 and J is TRBJ2-7; TRBD2 is a possible D gene (5 bases). Trimming took 2 bases from V and 6 from J, leaving 11 bases between them. The CDR3 consists of 13 residues. CDR1 SGHVS and CDR2 FQNEAQ come from the germline V gene. CDR3 sequence reads: CASSLTEGSEQYF. The CDR3 DNA follows: TGTGCCAGCAGCTTAACAGAGGGCTCCGAGCAGTACTTC.

The gene calls are TRBV4-2 and TRBJ2-7; 8 bases are a match to TRBD2. This CDR3 has 15 amino acids. CDR1 is LGHNA and CDR2 is YNFKEQ in the germline V gene. With 0 bases clipped from V and 3 bases from J, the junction kept 4 bases outside the gene matches. The CDR3 sequence: CASSQDYSGSYEQYF. DNA of the CDR3: TGTGCCAGCAGCCAAGATTACAGCGGGAGCTACGAGCAGTACTTC.

The chain recombines TRBV19 with TRBJ1-2, with 7 bases fitting TRBD1. Losses at the gene ends were 5 bases for V and 8 bases for J; bases not matched to a gene: 17. Germline CDR1 LNHDA, CDR2 SQIVND (reference sequence). The CDR3 consists of 16 residues. CDR3 residues: CASSFRDRPLVYGYTF. The CDR3 DNA reads TGTGCCAGTAGTTTCCGGGACAGACCGTTGGTTTACGGCTACACCTTC.

The CDR3 loop is CASSHTTGAPNNEQFF. CDR3 bases: TGCGCCAGCAGTCATACCACAGGGGCCCCTAACAATGAGCAGTTCTTC. J is TRBJ2-1 and V is TRBV5-1; 7 positions match TRBD1. J lost 5 bases, V lost 5 bases, and 13 bases had no gene match. In germline, CDR1 is SGHRS, CDR2 YFSETQ. This CDR3 has 16 amino acids. The full variable domain, its missing parts supplied by reference TRBV5-1 and TRBJ2-1, is KAGVTQTPRYLIKTRGQQVTLSCSPISGHRSVSWYQQTPGQGLQFLFEYFSETQRNKGNFPGRFSGRQFSNSRSEMNVSTLELGDSALYLCASSHTTGAPNNEQFFGPGTRLTVL.

Only one count was recorded for this clone. The chain employs TRBV27 and TRBJ2-7, with TRBD1 as a possible D gene (5 bases). Germline loops: CDR1 MNHEY, CDR2 SMNVEV (reference sequence). The CDR3 extends over 14 amino acids. Trimming took off 5 bases at V and 3 bases at J, with 14 bases between the two ends. CDR3 bases: TGTGCCAGCAGTCCCAAACCAGGGAACTACGAGCAGTACTTC. Encoded protein: CASSPKPGNYEQYF.

This clone was observed a few times. V usage is TRBV5-1 and J usage is TRBJ2-1; 11 bases line up with TRBD2. The CDR3 is 16 residues long. The junction had 12 bases not matched to a gene; V was cut back by 4 bases and J by 9 bases. Germline loops: CDR1 SGHRS, CDR2 YFSETQ. The CDR3 DNA reads as TGCGCCAGCAGCCCATATAGCGGGGGGGCTAGAGGTGAGCAGTTCTTC. This sequence encodes CASSPYSGGARGEQFF. Drawing the rest from reference TRBV5-1 and TRBJ2-1, the complete variable domain is KAGVTQTPRYLIKTRGQQVTLSCSPISGHRSVSWYQQTPGQGLQFLFEYFSETQRNKGNFPGRFSGRQFSNSRSEMNVSTLELGDSALYLCASSPYSGGARGEQFFGPGTRLTVL.

The chain carries TRBV4-1 and TRBJ2-7; TRBD2 aligns across 7 bases. V trimming: 4 bases; J trimming: 2 bases; junction bases outside the gene matches: 8. In germline, CDR1 is MGHRA, CDR2 YSYEKL. The CDR3 loop spans 15 amino acids. The CDR3 nucleotides are TGCGCCAGCAGCCTGGCGCGGGGGTCCCCCTACGAGCAGTACTTC. Protein: CASSLARGSPYEQYF.

This clone appeared a few times. V is TRBV10-2 and J is TRBJ1-2; tentatively, D is TRBD1 (6 bases). CDR3 length equals 13 residues. Looked up from germline, CDR1 is WSHSY and CDR2 is SAAADI. With 0 bases removed from V and 8 bases from J, the gap between germline ends came to 10 bases. The CDR3 loop reads CASSESGGYGYTF. The CDR3 DNA is TGCGCCAGCAGTGAGTCAGGGGGATACGGCTACACCTTC.

This clone was picked up many times. The chain uses TRBV7-8 and TRBJ2-1; a possible D gene is TRBD1 (5 bases). Deletions cut 6 bases from V and 0 bases from J, with 15 bases between. This CDR3 has 16 amino acids. Germline CDR1 and CDR2: SGHVS and FQNEAQ. The CDR3 bases are TGTGCCAGCAGTCAACGTCAGGGAAGCTCCTACAATGAGCAGTTCTTC. Amino acids: CASSQRQGSSYNEQFF.

CDR3 coding DNA: TGTGCCAGCAGCCGACTAGCGGGGGCCAATGAGCAGTTCTTC. It specifies CASSRLAGANEQFF. The chain employs TRBV5-4 and TRBJ2-1; TRBD2 matches 12 bases. J lost 6 bases, V lost 4 bases, and 2 bases had no gene match. CDR1 and CDR2 (germline): SGHNT, YYREEE (reference sequence). The CDR3 is 14 amino acids.

The rearrangement joins TRBV27 to TRBJ2-7; TRBD1 matches 7 bases. The CDR3 covers 15 residues. V was pared by 6 bases and J by 4 bases, with 12 bases of the junction left unmatched. The germline V gene encodes CDR1 MNHEY and CDR2 SMNVEV (reference sequence). CDR3 region: CASRTEGAGSYEQYF. The CDR3 DNA sequence: TGTGCCAGCAGAACCGAGGGGGCTGGAAGTTACGAGCAGTACTTC.

The chain is built from TRBV3-1 (or the pseudogene TRBV3-2) and TRBJ1-2, with a weak D call TRBD1 (5 bases). The germline V and J ends were trimmed by 0 bases and 4 bases, with 12 bases remaining between them. The germline gives CDR1 LGHDT, CDR2 YNNKEL (reference sequence). The CDR3 covers 15 residues. The CDR3 nucleotides are TGTGCCAGCAGCCAAGATGGACACGAACTCTATGGCTACACCTTC. This encodes CASSQDGHELYGYTF.

The gene calls are TRBV11-2 and TRBJ2-7; D gene uncertain. The CDR3 has 10 amino acids. Germline values: CDR1 SGHAT, CDR2 FQNNGV. Trimming pared 11 bases from V and 3 bases from J, leaving 8 bases between. CDR3 DNA sequence: TGTGCCTCCAGTCACTACGAGCAGTACTTC. Translation gives CASSHYEQYF.

The chain employs TRBV7-6 and TRBJ2-5; 8 positions agree with TRBD1. Looked up from germline, CDR1 is SGHVS and CDR2 is FNYEAQ. The CDR3 sequence is 16 residues long. Trimming took 2 bases from V and 5 from J; bases not matched to a gene: 10. This chain's CDR3 is CASSLIRTGPRETQYF. Here the CDR3 DNA reads TGTGCCAGCAGCTTAATTCGGACAGGGCCAAGGGAGACCCAGTACTTC. The entire variable domain, with the rest obtained from reference TRBV7-6 and TRBJ2-5, is as follows: GAGVSQSPRYKVTKRGQDVALRCDPISGHVSLYWYRQALGQGPEFLTYFNYEAQQDKSGLPNDRFSAERPEGSISTLTIQRTEQRDSAMYRCASSLIRTGPRETQYFGPGTRLLVL.

V is TRBV11-2 and J is TRBJ2-1; 7 bases line up with TRBD2. This CDR3 is built from 15 residues. Germline trimming cut 1 base from V and 5 bases from J; bases unmatched to any gene: 5. In germline, CDR1 is SGHAT, CDR2 FQNNGV. The CDR3 bases are TGTGCCAGCAGCTTAGTCAGCCTAGCGGACAATGAGCAGTTCTTC. It specifies CASSLVSLADNEQFF.

J is TRBJ1-1 and V is TRBV2, with D perhaps TRBD1 (5 bases). The V gene's germline CDR1 is SNHLY and CDR2 FYNNEI. This CDR3 spans 14 amino acids. V was pared by 2 bases and J by 10 bases, with 17 bases between. This CDR3 reads CASSEKGQGVGAFF. The CDR3 DNA reads TGTGCCAGCAGTGAAAAGGGGCAAGGGGTCGGAGCTTTCTTT.

The chain combines TRBV9 with TRBJ1-3; the D is unclear. The germline CDR1 and CDR2 sequences are SGDLS and YYNGEE. V gave up 2 bases and J gave up 0 bases, with 12 bases separating them. CDR3 length equals 16 residues. CDR3 bases: TGTGCCAGCAGCGTCGTCGAGGCAGACTCTGGAAACACCATATATTTT. It specifies CASSVVEADSGNTIYF.

In DNA form, the CDR3 reads TGTGCCAGCAGCTTAGGGCAGGGGGCGCGGGACACTGAAGCTTTCTTT. This codes for CASSLGQGARDTEAFF. This sequence joins TRBV7-3 and TRBJ1-1, with 8 positions matching TRBD1. The J segment lost 3 bases and the V segment lost 2 bases, leaving 8 bases of the junction unmatched. Germline assignment: CDR1 SGHTA and CDR2 FQGTGA. This CDR3 spans 16 amino acids.

CDR3 DNA: TGTGCCAGCAGCTCCCTTGGGGGGGGGTATGAGACCCAGTACTTC. Translating gives CASSSLGGGYETQYF. The V call is TRBV7-2, the J call TRBJ2-5, with 7 bases fitting TRBD2. Germline assignment: CDR1 SGHTA and CDR2 FQGNSA. The V gene end was trimmed by 4 bases and the J gene end by 5 bases; junction bases not matched to a gene: 10. CDR3 size: 15 residues.

This chain links TRBV5-1 with TRBJ1-1, with 7 bases aligning to TRBD1. J gave up 4 bases and V 0 bases, and 6 bases lay outside the gene matches. The CDR3 runs 15 residues. Germline CDR1 is SGHRS and CDR2 is YFSETQ. The chain's CDR3 is CASSLEAAGGTEAFF. CDR3 nucleotides: TGCGCCAGCAGCTTGGAGGCAGCAGGGGGCACTGAAGCTTTCTTT.

The chain uses TRBV7-2 and TRBJ1-6; D is ambiguous. The V end was cut by 5 bases, the J end by 6 bases, with 17 bases between. This CDR3 comprises 16 residues. Germline V gene sequence: CDR1 SGHTA, CDR2 FQGNSA. The CDR3 DNA follows: TGTGCCAGCAGCGCCAACGGGCCTCGGGGTAATTCACCCCTCCACTTT. Protein product: CASSANGPRGNSPLHF.

A remark on this clone: Other DNA variants within this sample encode the same CDR3. V gene TRBV5-1 combines with J gene TRBJ1-1; the D gene is possibly TRBD1 (5 bases). With 0 bases removed from V and 5 bases from J, the gap between germline ends came to 14 bases. The CDR3 has 15 residues. Germline V lookup: CDR1 SGHRS, CDR2 YFSETQ. CDR3 DNA: TGCGCCAGCAGCTTGGCCTCGGGGGGAGGGACTGAAGCTTTCTTT. It specifies CASSLASGGGTEAFF.